This T cell receptor beta chain is from a study of blood T cell repertoires in COVID-19. Study context: COVID-19 samples from acute and convalescent phases originated in the United States, Italy and Spain. T cells, B-cell-depleted T cells, or PBMCs supplied cDNA or gDNA.

Enrollment of patients from Seattle took place during active infection, with longitudinal follow-up. This CDR3 contains 11 residues. Germline V CDR1 and CDR2: SGHDN, FVKESK. V was clipped by 3 bases and J by 6 bases, with 5 bases between them. In the study's own analysis: Amplification of reference gene primers was used by the study to estimate nucleated cell counts. Only in-frame clones appear in the TCRdb table, and some are missing; sequencing was by immunoSEQ multiplex PCR. Clone size and the V and J calls come from that table; the DNA yielded D and trimming. There are about 360,000 clones in the sample; 75% to 90% occur only once, and around 7.5% lies in the top ten.

Input material: peripheral blood. V is TRBV14 and J is TRBJ1-1, with D hard to call. The sequence was collected from a woman in her sixties or seventies with COVID-19, enrolled during active disease. CDR3 sequence reads: CASSQSSEAFF. The CDR3 nucleotides are TGTGCCAGCAGCCAGAGTTCTGAAGCTTTCTTT.